The 6 T cell receptor beta chains presented below share a single source sample, sequenced in a study of cytomegalovirus exposure and HLA in healthy donors. The PCR used 60 Vbeta and 13 Jbeta primers. TCRdb's copy holds only in-frame clones and misses some; the assay was immunoSEQ multiplex PCR. The sample consists of some 150,000 clones, 80% to 90% of them appearing once. Specimen: PBMCs. The receptors originated from a woman aged 25 to 39 in good health and CMV-seropositive.

This chain joins TRBV7-2 and TRBJ1-2, with TRBD1 identical over 10 bases. Germline lookup yields CDR1 SGHTA and CDR2 FQGNSA. After removal of 5 bases from V and 6 bases from J, the junction contained 6 bases not matched to a gene. The CDR3 runs to 14 residues. CDR3 in amino acids: CASSVDRGRHGYTF. DNA for the CDR3: TGTGCCAGCAGCGTGGACAGGGGGAGACATGGCTACACCTTC.

This clone was seen once. The chain carries TRBV7-8 and TRBJ1-3; D is unresolved. Germline values: CDR1 SGHVS, CDR2 FQNEAQ. With 8 bases removed from V and 0 bases from J, the gap between germline ends came to 8 bases. CDR3 length: 13 residues. DNA for the CDR3: TGTGCCAGCCGCGTAAGCTCTGGAAACACCATATATTTT. Amino acid sequence: CASRVSSGNTIYF.

This clone was seen a handful of times. This chain links TRBV29-1 with TRBJ2-7; TRBD1 aligns across 10 bases. The CDR3 totals 13 residues. The germline V gene encodes CDR1 SQVTM and CDR2 ANQGSEA. V shed 5 bases and J 2 bases; nucleotides not matched to a gene: 3. CDR3 sequence reads: CSVPGQGAYEQYF. Here the CDR3 DNA reads TGCAGCGTTCCTGGACAGGGGGCCTACGAGCAGTACTTC.

The chain uses TRBV19 and TRBJ2-7; a weak D match, TRBD1 (6 bases). The V and J ends lost 10 bases and 1 base respectively, with 20 bases between them. The CDR3 has 15 amino acids. The germline V gene has CDR1 LNHDA and CDR2 SQIVND (reference sequence). The CDR3 is CATSRPGTPSYEQYF. In nucleotides, the CDR3 is TGTGCCACCTCGAGGCCCGGGACACCTTCCTACGAGCAGTACTTC.

This clone has just a few counts. J is TRBJ1-6 and V is TRBV6-6; weak D call: TRBD1 (6 bases). The length of the CDR3 is 15 residues. Germline loops: CDR1 MNHNY, CDR2 SVGAGI (reference sequence). The germline V and J ends were trimmed by 3 bases and 7 bases, with 13 bases remaining between them. CDR3 sequence reads: CASSYGVQGNSPLHF. The CDR3, as DNA: TGTGCCAGCAGTTATGGAGTGCAGGGGAATTCACCCCTCCACTTT.

This clone was observed a few times. The rearrangement joins TRBV5-6 to TRBJ2-5, with D possibly matching TRBD2 (6 bases). Germline V gene sequence: CDR1 SGHDT, CDR2 YYEEEE. The CDR3 has 16 amino acids. V shed 1 base and J shed 1 base, with 14 bases lying between them. The CDR3 DNA sequence: TGTGCCAGCAGCTTGCCCGGGACTGGCCTCCAAGAGACCCAGTACTTC. It codes for CASSLPGTGLQETQYF.